Listed below are T cell receptor beta chains from one sample, sequenced in a study of shared clonotypes between healthy human individuals. TCRdb keeps only in-frame clones here, not all; method: immunoSEQ multiplex PCR. The sample shows roughly 2 million clones, 85% to 95% of them seen only once. The material sequenced was naive CD4+ T cells sorted from blood. Receptors were obtained from a man younger than 30 in good health. Each CDR3 is given with its conserved first and last residue. A D gene is named only where the DNA matches it firmly. Some rows have no size entry. The others give once, few or many, or a class for an expanded clone.

>TRBV29-1|.|TRBJ2-5|.
CSVVGGAKETQYF
TGCAGCGTCGTCGGAGGGGCGAAAGAGACCCAGTACTTC
>TRBV14|.|TRBJ2-3|.
CASSQGRPITDTQYF
TGTGCCAGCAGCCAAGGCCGGCCAATCACAGATACGCAGTATTTT
>TRBV5-1|.|TRBJ2-7|.
CASSWGQAYEQYF
TGCGCCAGCAGCTGGGGACAAGCCTACGAGCAGTACTTC
>TRBV11-2|.|TRBJ2-1|.
CASSLGRQRGEQFF
TGTGCCAGCAGCTTAGGACGTCAAAGGGGTGAGCAGTTCTTC
>TRBV10-2|.|TRBJ2-3|.
CASSVADTQYF
TGCGCCAGCAGTGTAGCGGATACGCAGTATTTT
>TRBV18|TRBD1|TRBJ1-1|.
CASSPPTSLPQGREAFF
TGTGCCAGCTCACCACCGACGTCACTGCCACAGGGGAGGGAAGCTTTCTTT
>TRBV18|TRBD1|TRBJ2-3|.
CASSPLPGTGVSDTQYF
TGTGCCAGCTCACCTCTACCTGGGACAGGGGTTTCAGATACGCAGTATTTT
>TRBV6-5|.|TRBJ1-1|.
CASRRAGNTEAFF
TGTGCCAGCAGGAGGGCAGGGAACACTGAAGCTTTCTTT
>TRBV7-8|.|TRBJ2-7|.
CASSLEGRRPGNEQYF
TGTGCCAGCAGCTTAGAGGGACGCCGCCCTGGTAACGAGCAGTACTTC
>TRBV30|TRBD2|TRBJ2-3|once
CAWGPGLAGKGDTQYF
TGTGCCTGGGGGCCGGGACTAGCGGGGAAAGGGGATACGCAGTATTTT
>TRBV11-3|TRBD2|TRBJ2-7|.
CASSLTSGREQYF
TGTGCCAGCAGCTTGACTAGCGGGAGGGAGCAGTACTTC
>TRBV6-5|.|TRBJ1-4|.
CASSGGNRGKLFF
TGTGCCAGCAGTGGGGGCAATCGGGGAAAACTGTTTTTT
>TRBV18|.|TRBJ1-1|.
CASSPRVHEAFF
TGTGCCAGCTCACCTCGGGTCCATGAAGCTTTCTTT
>TRBV2|.|TRBJ1-5|.
CASSSDSHSNQPQHF
TGTGCCAGCAGCTCCGACAGCCATAGCAATCAGCCCCAGCATTTT
>TRBV10-3|.|TRBJ2-7|.
CAISSTGAPSSYEQYF
TGTGCCATCAGTTCTACCGGGGCCCCTAGCTCCTACGAGCAGTACTTC
>TRBV30|.|TRBJ2-1|.
CAWSFSDNEQFF
TGTGCCTGGAGTTTCAGTGACAATGAGCAGTTCTTC
>TRBV7-2|TRBD1|TRBJ2-7|.
CASSLLGQGAYEQYF
TGTGCCAGCAGCTTATTGGGACAGGGGGCCTACGAGCAGTACTTC
>TRBV7-9|.|TRBJ1-4|.
CASSARTATNEKLFF
TGTGCCAGCAGCGCACGGACAGCAACTAATGAAAAACTGTTTTTT
>TRBV7-2|TRBD2|TRBJ2-2|once
CASSLGLAGGFKNTGELFF
TGTGCCAGCAGCTTGGGACTAGCGGGAGGATTTAAGAACACCGGGGAGCTGTTTTTT
>TRBV2|.|TRBJ1-2|.
CASDGSGNYGYTF
TGTGCCAGTGACGGTTCAGGGAACTATGGCTACACCTTC
>TRBV5-6|TRBD1|TRBJ2-6|once
CASSRDRRAGANVLTF
TGTGCCAGCAGCAGGGACAGACGAGCTGGGGCCAACGTCCTGACTTTC
>TRBV7-7|TRBD1|TRBJ2-5|once
CASSLRGPQETQYF
TGTGCTAGCAGCTTAAGGGGGCCGCAAGAGACCCAGTACTTC
>TRBV9|.|TRBJ2-5|.
CASSATVIQETQYF
TGTGCCAGCAGCGCGACAGTCATACAAGAGACCCAGTACTTC
>TRBV5-4|.|TRBJ2-2|once
CASSFWSGTGELFF
TGTGCCAGCAGCTTCTGGTCCGGCACCGGGGAGCTGTTTTTT
>TRBV27|.|TRBJ2-3|.
CASSLSGVGTDTQYF
TGTGCCAGCAGTTTATCAGGTGTGGGCACAGATACGCAGTATTTT
>TRBV2|.|TRBJ2-7|.
CASSARGEQYF
TGTGCCAGCAGTGCTAGGGGCGAGCAGTACTTC
>TRBV18|TRBD1|TRBJ1-4|.
CASSQIKGQGAEKLFF
TGTGCCAGCTCACAGATAAAGGGACAGGGAGCGGAAAAACTGTTTTTT
>TRBV4-2|.|TRBJ2-5|.
CASSRDLIAETQYF
TGTGCCAGCAGTAGAGACCTTATAGCGGAGACCCAGTACTTC
>TRBV9|.|TRBJ1-2|.
CASSVGHTVMSYTF
TGTGCCAGCAGCGTAGGGCATACAGTTATGAGCTACACCTTC
>TRBV5-4|TRBD2|TRBJ2-7|.
CASSGGTSGSGLSYEQYF
TGTGCCAGCAGCGGGGGGACTAGCGGGAGCGGGTTGTCGTACGAGCAGTACTTC
>TRBV28|.|TRBJ1-1|.
CASRSAGAGQNTEAFF
TGTGCCAGCAGATCAGCGGGGGCAGGCCAGAACACTGAAGCTTTCTTT
>TRBV6-5|.|TRBJ1-2|.
CASSWKRESNYGYTF
TGTGCCAGCAGTTGGAAGAGGGAGTCTAACTATGGCTACACCTTC
>TRBV19|.|TRBJ1-4|.
CASSIADEKLFF
TGTGCCAGTAGTATAGCCGATGAAAAACTGTTTTTT
>TRBV5-1|.|TRBJ2-7|.
CASGQGGPYEQYF
TGCGCCAGCGGCCAGGGGGGCCCCTACGAGCAGTACTTC
>TRBV7-9|TRBD1|TRBJ1-4|.
CASRRDRVLGEKLFF
TGTGCCAGCAGACGGGACAGGGTTCTAGGTGAAAAACTGTTTTTT
>TRBV19|.|TRBJ1-6|.
CASSMWLSDSPLHF
TGTGCCAGTAGTATGTGGCTGAGTGATTCACCCCTCCACTTT
>TRBV5-1|TRBD1|TRBJ2-3|.
CASSLGDRPNTDTQYF
TGCGCCAGCAGCTTGGGGGACAGACCTAACACAGATACGCAGTATTTT
>TRBV28|TRBD2|TRBJ2-7|.
CASTLEREGYEQYF
TGTGCCAGCACCTTGGAGAGGGAGGGCTACGAGCAGTACTTC